These 14 T cell receptor beta chains came from one sample sequenced in a study of low-dose radiotherapy and immunotherapy resistance in tumors (dated by TCRdb to between 2022 and 2023). The sample's time point label is to be understood as: before trial treatment. The run used an Illumina HiSeq 2500. First-strand cDNA was synthesized with Superscript III and a set of TRAV- and TRBV-specific primers, covering both TCRalpha and TCRbeta chains. TCRs were amplified with Phusion for roughly 20 PCR cycles, with a constant-region primer paired with the adapter attached to the V primers. TCRdb trimmed the raw reads at Q25, called clones with MiXCR and kept productive beta chains. Rows with a matching CDR3 protein are joined into one entry that keeps the most common DNA and genes. For this sample there are under 90,000 distinct CDR3 sequences; 18% appear just once. The ten largest clones represent less than 3.5% of the sample.

Sequenced here: PBMCs, sampled before treatment. These receptors all come from a male donor with prostate cancer.

As to this clonotype: A read error is the likely source, as a far larger clone sits one nucleotide away. The J gene is TRBJ2-5, the V gene TRBV6-2 or TRBV6-3, with unresolved D. Germline lookup yields CDR1 MNHEY and CDR2 SVGEGT. The length of the CDR3 is 16 residues. V lost 7 bases, J lost 11 bases, and 29 bases lay in between. The DNA for the CDR3 is TGTGCCAGCACATACGCAGGTGTAGGATCCTACAATGAGCAGTACTTC. This encodes CASTYAGVGSYNEQYF.

This clonotype was seen ten or more times. The CDR3 nucleotides read TGCAGTGCTAGAGAGGGAGGACAGCCCCAGCATTTT. It encodes CSAREGGQPQHF. V is TRBV20-1 and J is TRBJ1-5; D unclear. This CDR3 is 12 amino acids long. Trimming stripped 0 bases from V and 7 bases from J, with 7 bases between. Germline V gene sequence: CDR1 DFQATT, CDR2 SNEGSKA (reference sequence).

The J gene is TRBJ1-1, the V gene TRBV7-9; 7 bases match TRBD1. Germline V gene lookup returns CDR1 SEHNR and CDR2 FQNEAQ (reference sequence). The trim removed 5 bases at V and 0 bases at J, leaving 9 bases unmatched. CDR3 length: 16 residues. The CDR3 DNA reads as TGTGCCAGCAGCCGACAGGGTTCGACCCTGAACACTGAAGCTTTCTTT. Its translation is CASSRQGSTLNTEAFF.

This clonotype was seen at least ten times. The genes are TRBV27 and TRBJ1-5; 7 bases match TRBD1. The germline CDR1 and CDR2 sequences are MNHEY and SMNVEV (reference sequence). This CDR3 is built from 16 residues. Trimming at V came to 3 bases and at J to 5 bases, leaving 10 bases not matched to a gene. CDR3 DNA sequence: TGTGCCAGCAGTTTTATGTTCGGCAGGGGGGATCAGCCCCAGCATTTT. Translated: CASSFMFGRGDQPQHF.

In its sample, this clonotype was seen many times. J is TRBJ1-2 and V is TRBV6-6; D is perhaps TRBD1 (5 bases). CDR3 length: 14 amino acids. Germline values: CDR1 MNHNY, CDR2 SVGAGI (reference sequence). Between the trimmed V and J ends, which lost 5 bases and 6 bases, there was a span of 16 bases. The CDR3 reads CASSPGLFENGYTF. CDR3 nucleotides: TGTGCCAGCAGTCCGGGACTTTTTGAGAATGGCTACACCTTC.

This clonotype was counted at least ten times. V gene TRBV19 combines with J gene TRBJ2-1, with a weak D call TRBD1 (6 bases). The CDR3 contains 14 residues. V lost 6 bases and J lost 5, with 14 bases in between. The germline V gene encodes CDR1 LNHDA and CDR2 SQIVND (reference sequence). DNA for the CDR3: TGTGCCAGTAGCCCCGGGACAATTGACAATGAGCAGTTCTTC. Translation gives CASSPGTIDNEQFF.

This clonotype was seen repeatedly, ten times or more. The gene calls are TRBV3-1 and TRBJ2-7, with TRBD2 matching 7 bases. The germline V gene encodes CDR1 LGHDT and CDR2 YNNKEL (reference sequence). This CDR3 has 15 residues. V lost 1 base and J lost 3; bases outside the gene matches: 6. CDR3 nucleotide sequence: TGTGCCAGCAGCCAAGGATTGGCGGGGGTCTACGAGCAGTACTTC. Residues: CASSQGLAGVYEQYF.

V and J are TRBV3-1 and TRBJ2-1, with 10 bases aligning to TRBD1. CDR1 and CDR2 (germline): LGHDT, YNNKEL (reference sequence). J lost 12 bases, V lost 5 bases, and 7 bases had no gene match. The CDR3 is made up of 13 amino acids. The CDR3 DNA sequence: TGTGCCAGCAGCACCCGGGACAGGGGTTTGCAGTTCTTC. This gives the protein CASSTRDRGLQFF.

V and J are TRBV20-1 and TRBJ2-7; D might be TRBD2 (6 bases). The J call may be mistaken, given a closer DNA end match to TRBJ2-1. CDR1 is DFQATT and CDR2 is SNEGSKA in the germline V gene (reference sequence). This CDR3 is built from 11 residues. The CDR3 loop reads CSAKLASEQFF. The CDR3 DNA reads as TGCAGTGCTAAACTAGCCTCTGAGCAGTTCTTC.

There are many counts of this clonotype. V usage is TRBV21-1 and J usage is TRBJ2-1; the listed D gene, TRBD2, was not tested against the DNA. TRBV21-1 is annotated as a pseudogene. The CDR3 totals 13 residues. The CDR3 sequence is CASSMGLAGPQFF. CDR3 nucleotides: TGTGCCAGCAGCATGGGACTAGCGGGCCCACAGTTCTTC.

This clonotype was seen ten or more times. This sequence joins TRBV7-9 and TRBJ1-4; no reliable D call. CDR3 size: 13 residues. Trimming pared 6 bases from V and 6 bases from J, leaving 11 bases between. Germline CDR1 and CDR2: SEHNR and FQNEAQ (reference sequence). In nucleotides, the CDR3 is TGTGCCAGCAGGGCTTGGCGCGATGAAAAACTGTTTTTT. It specifies CASRAWRDEKLFF.

The chain employs TRBV7-2 and TRBJ1-1; TRBD1 matches 7 bases. In germline, CDR1 is SGHTA, CDR2 FQGNSA. The junction had 13 bases not matched to a gene; V was cut back by 1 base and J by 11 bases. This CDR3 spans 15 amino acids. CDR3 nucleotide sequence: TGTGCCAGCAGCTTAGAGGGGGACAGATCAGGTCGGGCTTTCTTT. Residues: CASSLEGDRSGRAFF.

This clonotype was seen at least ten times. The chain carries TRBV10-3 and TRBJ2-1, with 7 bases identical to TRBD2. J lost 8 bases, V lost 6 bases, and 13 bases had no gene match. Germline CDR1 reads ENHRY; CDR2 reads SYGVKD. The CDR3 is 15 amino acids. The CDR3 sequence is CAISQLAPGSYEQFF. The DNA for the CDR3 is TGTGCCATCAGCCAACTAGCGCCGGGGAGCTATGAGCAGTTCTTC.

This clonotype was found many times. The chain links TRBV15 to TRBJ2-3, with 15 bases lining up with TRBD2. Trimming removed 4 bases from V and 3 bases from J; junction bases left unmatched: 8. Looked up from germline, CDR1 is LNHNV and CDR2 is YYDKDF (reference sequence). The CDR3 contains 18 residues. CDR3 protein: CATSKRTSGGARTDTQYF. CDR3 nucleotides: TGTGCCACCAGCAAGCGGACTAGCGGGGGGGCGCGGACAGATACGCAGTATTTT.